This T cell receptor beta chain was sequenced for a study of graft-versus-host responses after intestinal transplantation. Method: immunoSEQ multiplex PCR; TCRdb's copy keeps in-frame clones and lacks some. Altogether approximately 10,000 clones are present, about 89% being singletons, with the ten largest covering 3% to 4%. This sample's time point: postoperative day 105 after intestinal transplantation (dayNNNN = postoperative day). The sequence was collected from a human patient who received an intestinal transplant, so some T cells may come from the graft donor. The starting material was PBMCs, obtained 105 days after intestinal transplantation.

The CDR3 loop is CASGGQGNSPLHF. The DNA of the CDR3 is TGTGCCAGCGGGGGACAGGGGAATTCACCCCTCCACTTT. The rearrangement links TRBV6-9 to TRBJ1-6; 10 bases are a match to TRBD1. V lost 8 bases, J lost 7 bases, and 2 bases stayed unmatched. The length of the CDR3 is 13 residues. CDR1 and CDR2 from the germline V gene are MNHGY and SVAAGI.